This T cell receptor beta chain was captured by sequencing in a study of identifying expanded T cells in peripheral blood. Study-wide points: Variance in clone template counts between two-week samples significantly increased with total template count across all healthy donors.

Healthy donors had no documented immune events, such as infections, while sampled. The CDR3 contains 13 residues. Trimming removed 5 bases from V and 8 bases from J; junction bases left unmatched: 7. Germline loops: CDR1 SGHRS, CDR2 YFSETQ. The method was immunoSEQ multiplex PCR; TCRdb's version includes in-frame clones alone and lacks a portion of them. Among 50,000 to 60,000 clones, approximately 79% were seen once, and the ten largest hold 14%. Details on this clone: Its cognate antigen is unknown.

The source material was blood. This chain links TRBV5-1 with TRBJ2-1, with 7 bases lining up with TRBD1. The sequence came from a person aged 18 to 70 in good health. CDR3 bases: TGCGCCAGCAGATATGACAGGGCGGATGAGCAGTTCTTC. Translated: CASRYDRADEQFF.